This passage covers 15 T cell receptor beta chains from one sample sequenced in a study of OX40 agonist ivuxolimab in advanced cancers. The protocol was immunoSEQ multiplex PCR, while the TCRdb copy is restricted to in-frame clones and leaves out a portion. The sample includes tens of thousands of clones, over 80% of them seen just once. Here the sequenced sample was CD4+ or CD8+ T cells sorted from blood, taken in a trial of the OX40 agonist ivuxolimab. These receptor sequences come from an adult with an advanced solid tumor such as melanoma, head and neck, liver or kidney cancer.

V gene TRBV19 combines with J gene TRBJ2-5, with TRBD1 matching over 7 bases. Germline values: CDR1 LNHDA, CDR2 SQIVND (reference sequence). V gave up 3 bases and J gave up 2 bases; unmatched junction bases: 6. The CDR3 length is 15 residues. The CDR3 DNA sequence: TGTGCCAGTAGTATTATATGGGGACAGCAAGAGACCCAGTACTTC. Amino acids: CASSIIWGQQETQYF.

The rearrangement uses TRBV2 and TRBJ1-2, with 9 bases aligning to TRBD1. Looked up from germline, CDR1 is SNHLY and CDR2 is FYNNEI. The V gene end was trimmed by 8 bases and the J gene end by 8 bases; junction bases not matched to a gene: 15. The CDR3 consists of 15 residues. This CDR3 reads CASSPLLDRGGGYTF. As DNA, the CDR3 is TGTGCCAGCTCCCCCCTACTGGACAGGGGCGGCGGCTACACCTTC.

This clone appeared once. V gene TRBV7-3 combines with J gene TRBJ2-2; 12 bases match TRBD2. After removal of 5 bases from V and 0 bases from J, the junction contained 4 bases not matched to a gene. Germline V gene data show CDR1 as SGHTA and CDR2 as FQGTGA. The CDR3 consists of 17 residues. The CDR3 sequence: CASSQGTSGSNTGELFF. The CDR3 nucleotides read TGTGCCAGCAGCCAGGGGACTAGCGGGTCGAACACCGGGGAGCTGTTTTTT.

The chain carries TRBV6-4 and TRBJ2-3, with D perhaps TRBD2 (5 bases). CDR1 and CDR2 from the germline V gene are MRHNA and SNTAGT. The CDR3 sequence is 16 residues long. Trimming stripped 0 bases from V and 0 bases from J, with 10 bases between. CDR3 nucleotides: TGTGCCAGCAGTGACTCGAGGCGGGCCAGCACAGATACGCAGTATTTT. It encodes CASSDSRRASTDTQYF.

V and J are TRBV5-1 and TRBJ1-1; D perhaps matches TRBD1 (5 bases). Trimming shortened V by 0 bases and J by 0 bases, and 9 bases separated the two germline ends. The CDR3 consists of 15 residues. CDR1 and CDR2 from the germline V gene are SGHRS and YFSETQ. CDR3 sequence (DNA): TGCGCCAGCAGCTTGGGTCCAGGGCTGAACACTGAAGCTTTCTTT. This encodes CASSLGPGLNTEAFF. Full variable domain (outside the CDR3, taken from reference TRBV5-1 and TRBJ1-1): KAGVTQTPRYLIKTRGQQVTLSCSPISGHRSVSWYQQTPGQGLQFLFEYFSETQRNKGNFPGRFSGRQFSNSRSEMNVSTLELGDSALYLCASSLGPGLNTEAFFGQGTRLTVV.

The chain joins TRBV2 to TRBJ2-5; 10 positions agree with TRBD2. Germline loops: CDR1 SNHLY, CDR2 FYNNEI. Germline trimming cut 10 bases from V and 2 bases from J; bases unmatched to any gene: 16. The CDR3 covers 17 residues. CDR3 protein: CATPQGLAGAIQETQYF. CDR3 DNA: TGTGCCACCCCGCAAGGGCTAGCGGGGGCGATACAAGAGACCCAGTACTTC.

Points on this clone: Other DNA sequences in the same sample also yield this CDR3. The V call is TRBV6-5, the J call TRBJ1-1; a weak D match, TRBD1 (5 bases). This CDR3 is 13 amino acids long. The V gene lost 6 bases and the J gene lost 4 bases, with 12 bases spanning the gap. In germline, CDR1 is MNHEY, CDR2 SVGAGI. CDR3 in amino acids: CASRARGGTEAFF. The CDR3 region has the DNA TGTGCCAGCAGGGCCCGGGGCGGCACTGAAGCTTTCTTT.

The chain employs TRBV27 and TRBJ2-2; 7 nucleotides match TRBD2. Looked up from germline, CDR1 is MNHEY and CDR2 is SMNVEV (reference sequence). V dropped 2 bases and J dropped 6; count of bases not matched to a gene: 0. This CDR3 has 13 amino acids. The CDR3 sequence is CASSLGGAGELFF. The CDR3, as DNA: TGTGCCAGCAGTTTAGGGGGGGCCGGGGAGCTGTTTTTT.

The chain combines TRBV5-4 with TRBJ1-1; D not certain. The CDR3 spans 15 residues. Germline V CDR1 and CDR2: SGHNT, YYREEE (reference sequence). Trimming took 0 bases from V and 1 from J, leaving 10 bases between them. The CDR3 loop is CASSLDPPGNTEAFF. For the CDR3, the DNA is TGTGCCAGCAGCTTGGACCCGCCGGGGAACACTGAAGCTTTCTTT.

The rearrangement uses TRBV9 and TRBJ1-5; 7 nucleotides align to TRBD1. Germline V lookup: CDR1 SGDLS, CDR2 YYNGEE. This CDR3 region has 14 residues. The trim removed 4 bases at V and 6 bases at J, leaving 7 bases unmatched. The CDR3 loop reads CASSPRQGGQPQHF. CDR3 sequence (DNA): TGTGCCAGCAGCCCCCGACAGGGAGGTCAGCCCCAGCATTTT.

This clone showed up just once. The chain is built from TRBV4-1 and TRBJ2-1; 7 nucleotides align to TRBD1. The V gene end was trimmed by 4 bases and the J gene end by 3 bases; junction bases not matched to a gene: 9. This CDR3 has 16 residues. CDR1 and CDR2 (germline): MGHRA, YSYEKL. CDR3 amino acids: CASSPSPRQGYNEQFF. The CDR3 DNA sequence: TGCGCCAGCAGCCCAAGTCCGAGACAGGGCTACAATGAGCAGTTCTTC.

The chain links TRBV4-1 to TRBJ2-5, with D uncertain. Trimming left V 0 bases short and J 7 bases short, with 6 bases between. Per the germline V gene, CDR1 is MGHRA and CDR2 is YSYEKL. The CDR3 covers 12 residues. CDR3 in amino acids: CASSQDGRTQYF. CDR3 nucleotide sequence: TGCGCCAGCAGCCAAGACGGTAGGACCCAGTACTTC.

This clone was seen just once. The chain employs TRBV2 and TRBJ2-6; 7 nucleotides match TRBD1. V gave up 8 bases and J gave up 2 bases; unmatched junction bases: 3. The CDR3 spans 14 residues. CDR1 is SNHLY and CDR2 is FYNNEI in the germline V gene. The CDR3 region has the DNA TGTGCCAGCGATACAGGGGCTGGGGCCAACGTCCTGACTTTC. It codes for CASDTGAGANVLTF.

The chain links TRBV7-9 to TRBJ2-2; D perhaps matches TRBD1 (5 bases). This CDR3 has 18 amino acids. Trimming pared 3 bases from V and 0 bases from J, leaving 17 bases between. Germline V CDR1 and CDR2: SEHNR, FQNEAQ (reference sequence). Written as DNA, the CDR3 is TGTGCCAGCAGCTTGACAGATAGGTCCATGACGAACACCGGGGAGCTGTTTTTT. This encodes CASSLTDRSMTNTGELFF.

V is TRBV27 and J is TRBJ2-3; 11 positions agree with TRBD2. CDR3 length equals 16 residues. The J segment lost 3 bases and the V segment lost 7 bases, leaving 9 bases of the junction unmatched. Germline-derived CDR1 and CDR2 are MNHEY and SMNVEV (reference sequence). CDR3 sequence: CASTPTSGSETDTQYF. The CDR3 DNA follows: TGTGCCAGCACCCCTACTAGCGGGAGTGAAACAGATACGCAGTATTTT.